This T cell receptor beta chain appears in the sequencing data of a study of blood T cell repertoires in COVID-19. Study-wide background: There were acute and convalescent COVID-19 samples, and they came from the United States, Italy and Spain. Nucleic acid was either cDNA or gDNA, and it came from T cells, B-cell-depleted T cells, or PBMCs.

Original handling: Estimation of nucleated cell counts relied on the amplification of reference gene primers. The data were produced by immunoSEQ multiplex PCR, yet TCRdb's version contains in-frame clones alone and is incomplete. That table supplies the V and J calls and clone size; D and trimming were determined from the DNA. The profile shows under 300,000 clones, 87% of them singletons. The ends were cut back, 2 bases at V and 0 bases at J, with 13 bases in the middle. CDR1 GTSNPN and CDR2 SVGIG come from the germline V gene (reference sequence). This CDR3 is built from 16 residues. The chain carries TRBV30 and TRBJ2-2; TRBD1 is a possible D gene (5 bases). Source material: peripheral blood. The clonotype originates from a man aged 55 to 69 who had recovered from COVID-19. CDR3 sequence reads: CAWSRLGLTNTGELFF. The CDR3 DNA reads TGTGCCTGGAGTCGTCTGGGGCTTACGAACACCGGGGAGCTGTTTTTT.